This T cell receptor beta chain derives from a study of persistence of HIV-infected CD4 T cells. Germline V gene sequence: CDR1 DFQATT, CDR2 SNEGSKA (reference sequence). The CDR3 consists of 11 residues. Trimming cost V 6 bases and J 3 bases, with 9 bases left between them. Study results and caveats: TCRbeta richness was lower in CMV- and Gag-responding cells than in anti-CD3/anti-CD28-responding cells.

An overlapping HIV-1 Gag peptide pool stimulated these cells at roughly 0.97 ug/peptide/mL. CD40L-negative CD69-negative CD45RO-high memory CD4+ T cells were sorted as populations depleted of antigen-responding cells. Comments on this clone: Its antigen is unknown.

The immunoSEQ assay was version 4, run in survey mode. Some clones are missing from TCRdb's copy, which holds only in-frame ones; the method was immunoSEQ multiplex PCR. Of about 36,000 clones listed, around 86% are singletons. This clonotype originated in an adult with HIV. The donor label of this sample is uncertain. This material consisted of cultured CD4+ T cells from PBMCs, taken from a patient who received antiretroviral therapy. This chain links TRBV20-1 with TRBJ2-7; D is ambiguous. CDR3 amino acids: CSASTHYEQYF. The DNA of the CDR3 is TGCAGTGCATCGACCCACTACGAGCAGTACTTC.